One and the same sample provided the 21 T cell receptor beta chains below, sequenced in a study of T cells in localized non-small cell lung cancer. Repertoires were generated with immunoSEQ multiplex PCR, while TCRdb's copy carries only in-frame clones and drops some. The data hold 35,000 or so clones, with 70% to 90% observed a single time. The specimen was peripheral blood, collected before any cancer treatment. The receptors derive from a woman aged 35-75 years with stage I lung adenocarcinoma.

The rearrangement uses TRBV30 and TRBJ1-1; TRBD1 matches at 7 bases. The CDR3 has 13 residues. With 7 bases clipped from V and 0 bases from J, the junction kept 5 bases outside the gene matches. The germline CDR1 and CDR2 sequences are GTSNPN and SVGIG (reference sequence). The CDR3 region has the DNA TGTGCCTCCAACAGGGGAATGAACACTGAAGCTTTCTTT. This translates into CASNRGMNTEAFF.

The chain couples TRBV6-1 to TRBJ1-1; D is unclear. With 10 bases removed from V and 1 base from J, the gap between germline ends came to 7 bases. The germline gives CDR1 MNHNS, CDR2 SASEGT. There are 11 residues in the CDR3. The CDR3 sequence: CAIGENTEAFF. The CDR3, as DNA: TGTGCCATAGGTGAGAACACTGAAGCTTTCTTT.

This clone has a single count. V is TRBV19 and J is TRBJ1-2, with 7 bases identical to TRBD1. With V trimmed by 8 bases and J by 2 bases, 11 bases remained unmatched. The CDR3 is made up of 15 amino acids. The germline V gene has CDR1 LNHDA and CDR2 SQIVND (reference sequence). The CDR3 here is CASSPAGTANYGYTF. CDR3 DNA sequence: TGTGCCAGTTCTCCTGCCGGGACAGCCAACTATGGCTACACCTTC.

CDR3 residues: CASSPQGGGGELFF. The CDR3 DNA reads as TGTGCCAGCAGCCCCCAAGGGGGGGGCGGGGAGCTGTTTTTT. V and J are TRBV7-2 and TRBJ2-2; the D gene is possibly TRBD2 (7 bases). This CDR3 is 14 amino acids long. Germline-derived CDR1 and CDR2 are SGHTA and FQGNSA. V was trimmed by 5 bases and J by 7 bases, leaving 14 bases between them. The full variable domain, in which reference TRBV7-2 and TRBJ2-2 provide the parts outside the CDR3, is GAGVSQSPSNKVTEKGKDVELRCDPISGHTALYWYRQSLGQGLEFLIYFQGNSAPDKSGLPSDRFSAERTGGSVSTLTIQRTQQEDSAVYLCASSPQGGGGELFFGEGSRLTVL.

The chain carries TRBV7-9 and TRBJ2-7, with D perhaps TRBD1 or TRBD2 (5 bases each). Germline assignment: CDR1 SEHNR and CDR2 FQNEAQ (reference sequence). With 5 bases removed from V and 7 bases from J, the gap between germline ends came to 18 bases. The CDR3 runs to 14 residues. Here the CDR3 DNA reads TGTGCCAGCAGCCCCCAGGGACCCCTGTGGGAGCAGTACTTC. Translated: CASSPQGPLWEQYF.

Comment on this clone: One end of the junction fails to match germline, which may point to a read error. This rearrangement joins TRBV5-1 to TRBJ1-2; a weak D match, TRBD1 (5 bases). The CDR3 contains 13 residues. The germline CDR1 and CDR2 sequences are SGHRS and YFSETQ. The CDR3 loop is CASPRDQNYGCTF. The CDR3 DNA follows: TGCGCCAGCCCCAGGGACCAAAACTATGGCTGCACCTTC.

This clone was picked up one time. The J gene is TRBJ2-7, the V gene TRBV21-1; the table's D gene call, TRBD1, was not cross checked with the DNA. TRBV21-1 is annotated as a pseudogene. This CDR3 is 16 amino acids long. Here the CDR3 reads CANNQVPGQGAYEQYF. In DNA form, the CDR3 reads TGTGCCAACAACCAGGTCCCGGGACAGGGGGCCTACGAGCAGTACTTC.

This chain's CDR3 is CASDPDREGNIQYF. The CDR3 DNA reads as TGTGCCAGCGACCCGGACAGGGAAGGTAACATTCAGTACTTC. The chain recombines TRBV2 with TRBJ2-4; 8 nucleotides agree with TRBD1. The V gene end was trimmed by 8 bases and the J gene end by 7 bases; junction bases not matched to a gene: 10. The CDR3 sequence is 14 residues long. The germline gives CDR1 SNHLY, CDR2 FYNNEI. Full variable domain (rest looked up from reference TRBV2 and TRBJ2-4): EPEVTQTPSHQVTQMGQEVILRCVPISNHLYFYWYRQILGQKVEFLVSFYNNEISEKSEIFDDQFSVERPDGSNFTLKIRSTKLEDSAMYFCASDPDREGNIQYFGAGTRLSVL.

The gene calls are TRBV10-1 and TRBJ2-3, with D perhaps matching TRBD2 (6 bases). CDR3 length: 13 residues. Trimming shortened V by 5 bases and J by 2 bases, and 8 bases separated the two germline ends. Germline CDR1 is WNHNN and CDR2 is SYGVQD (reference sequence). Written as DNA, the CDR3 is TGCGCCAGCAGTCGGGGGATCACAGATACGCAGTATTTT. Its translation is CASSRGITDTQYF.

The chain is built from TRBV7-9 and TRBJ2-5, with D perhaps TRBD1 (6 bases). This CDR3 is built from 16 residues. V lost 3 bases and J lost 0, with 14 bases in between. Germline CDR1 and CDR2: SEHNR and FQNEAQ (reference sequence). The CDR3: CASSLTQGPHQETQYF. CDR3 sequence (DNA): TGTGCCAGCAGCTTGACACAGGGACCCCACCAAGAGACCCAGTACTTC. Full variable domain (rest looked up from reference TRBV7-9 and TRBJ2-5): DTGVSQNPRHKITKRGQNVTFRCDPISEHNRLYWYRQTLGQGPEFLTYFQNEAQLEKSRLLSDRFSAERPKGSFSTLEIQRTEQGDSAMYLCASSLTQGPHQETQYFGPGTRLLVL.

The chain carries TRBV6-6 and TRBJ2-3, with 12 positions matching TRBD1. The junction had 1 base not matched to a gene; V was cut back by 5 bases and J by 4 bases. Germline CDR1 MNHNY, CDR2 SVGAGI (reference sequence). The CDR3 contains 14 residues. The CDR3 spells CASSGTGGADTQYF. In DNA form, the CDR3 reads TGTGCCAGCAGTGGGACAGGGGGCGCAGATACGCAGTATTTT.

The chain employs TRBV4-1 and TRBJ1-5; D gene uncertain. CDR3 size: 13 residues. In germline, CDR1 is MGHRA, CDR2 YSYEKL. V lost 2 bases to trimming and J lost 7 bases, with 9 bases between them. The DNA of the CDR3 is TGCGCCAGCAGCCAACTTCCGCGGCAGCCCCAGCATTTT. It is translated as CASSQLPRQPQHF.

J is TRBJ1-2 and V is TRBV28, with D possibly being TRBD1 (5 bases). The CDR3 runs 17 residues. V lost 6 bases and J lost 1, with 21 bases in between. Germline CDR1 and CDR2: MDHEN and SYDVKM. The CDR3 coding sequence is TGTGCCAGCAGCGGGGCGGGAACACGGGGGTATAACTATGGCTACACCTTC. Residues: CASSGAGTRGYNYGYTF.

The J gene is TRBJ1-2, the V gene TRBV9; the match to TRBD1 covers 7 bases. The germline CDR1 and CDR2 sequences are SGDLS and YYNGEE. Unmatched junction bases numbered 8, after V lost 3 bases and J lost 6 bases. The CDR3 sequence is 14 residues long. In nucleotides, the CDR3 is TGTGCCAGCAGCGAAGAAGGGGGCGCTAATGGCTACACCTTC. Amino acid sequence: CASSEEGGANGYTF.

The chain recombines TRBV28 with TRBJ1-4; D might be TRBD1 (5 bases). V was trimmed by 3 bases and J by 0 bases, leaving 11 bases between them. In germline, CDR1 is MDHEN, CDR2 SYDVKM. CDR3 length: 16 amino acids. The CDR3 DNA follows: TGTGCCAGCAGTTTTAACGGGGGGACAACTAATGAAAAACTGTTTTTT. This codes for CASSFNGGTTNEKLFF.

This chain links TRBV6-5 with TRBJ1-1; maybe TRBD1 (5 bases). The CDR3 extends over 15 amino acids. Germline V CDR1 and CDR2: MNHEY, SVGAGI. V gave up 0 bases and J gave up 1 base, with 9 bases separating them. CDR3 coding DNA: TGTGCCAGCAGTTACTCCAGACAGAGGAACACTGAAGCTTTCTTT. Translating it yields CASSYSRQRNTEAFF.

Only one count was recorded for this clone. The V gene is TRBV28, the J gene TRBJ2-1; TRBD2 aligns across 12 bases. The ends lost 4 bases at V and 4 bases at J; junction bases unmatched: 5. The CDR3 runs to 16 residues. Germline CDR1 MDHEN, CDR2 SYDVKM. DNA for the CDR3: TGTGCCAGCAGTTCCTCTAGCGGGGGGGGATACAATGAGCAGTTCTTC. Its translation: CASSSSSGGGYNEQFF.

This chain connects TRBV28 to TRBJ1-2, with D possibly TRBD1 on 5 matching bases. From germline, CDR1 is MDHEN and CDR2 SYDVKM. V lost 7 bases and J lost 4, with 31 bases in between. This CDR3 has 19 residues. In nucleotides, the CDR3 is TGTGCCAGCACCCACCCCACTTCCTTTACAAGGGGTCAGGGCTATGGCTACACCTTC. The encoded protein is CASTHPTSFTRGQGYGYTF.

In its sample, this clone was seen once. J is TRBJ2-2 and V is TRBV29-1; D may be TRBD1 or TRBD2 (5 bases each). The CDR3 runs to 15 residues. Germline assignment: CDR1 SQVTM and CDR2 ANQGSEA. V lost 4 bases, J lost 8 bases, and 20 bases lay in between. The CDR3: CSVARTKGAPGELFF. In DNA form, the CDR3 reads TGCAGCGTTGCTAGGACAAAGGGAGCACCGGGGGAGCTGTTTTTT.

The V and J genes are TRBV6-6 and TRBJ1-1; tentatively, D is TRBD1 (5 bases). The germline V gene encodes CDR1 MNHNY and CDR2 SVGAGI (reference sequence). V lost 6 bases and J 1 base, leaving 9 bases between the germline ends. The CDR3 extends over 13 amino acids. The CDR3 DNA reads TGTGCCAGCAGAAAAGACAGGAACACTGAAGCTTTCTTT. Its protein is CASRKDRNTEAFF.

This clone was recorded a few times. Other DNA sequences in the same sample also yield this CDR3. V and J are TRBV7-2 and TRBJ1-5, with D possibly matching TRBD1 (6 bases). CDR1 and CDR2 (germline): SGHTA, FQGNSA. CDR3 length: 14 amino acids. V lost 6 bases and J 6 bases, leaving 15 bases between the germline ends. The CDR3 is CASRGAGRGQPQHF. CDR3 nucleotides: TGTGCCAGCAGGGGGGCCGGGAGGGGTCAGCCCCAGCATTTT.